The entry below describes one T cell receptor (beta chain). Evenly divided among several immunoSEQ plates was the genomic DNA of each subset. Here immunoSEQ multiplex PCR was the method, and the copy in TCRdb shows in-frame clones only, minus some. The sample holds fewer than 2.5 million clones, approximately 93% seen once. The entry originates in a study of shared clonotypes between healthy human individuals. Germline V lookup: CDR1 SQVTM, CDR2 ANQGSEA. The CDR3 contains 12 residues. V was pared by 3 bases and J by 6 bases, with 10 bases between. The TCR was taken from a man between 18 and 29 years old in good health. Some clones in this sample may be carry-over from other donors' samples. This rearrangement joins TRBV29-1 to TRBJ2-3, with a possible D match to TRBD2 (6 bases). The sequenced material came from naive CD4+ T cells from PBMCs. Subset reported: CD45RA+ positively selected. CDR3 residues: CSVDPGRDTQYF. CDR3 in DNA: TGCAGCGTTGACCCAGGGAGGGATACGCAGTATTTT.